This TCR beta chain emerged from a study of T cell changes during pregnancy in multiple sclerosis (dated by TCRdb to the late 2010s). With regard to the full study: In women with multiple sclerosis, the researchers looked at how the T cell repertoire shifted as pregnancy progressed.

A word on this clone: This clone's antigen is unknown. No much larger clonotype is one base removed from it; base qualities were not supplied.

CDR3 length: 15 amino acids, cysteine to phenylalanine. The sequence is cut down to CDR3 DNA, 45 bases in frame from base 1. A distance of 11 bases separates the germline ends of V and J, which lose 0 bases and 2 bases respectively. CDR1 and CDR2, looked up from the germline V gene, are SGHDT and YYEEEE. Library preparation employed the immunoSEQ multiplex PCR assay. Here the immuneACCESS table is served through TCRdb, limited to in-frame sequences with V and J called. Missing clones are a known gap in these copies; in checked studies unresolved V genes cover under half, and the rest lacks a known reason. The sample records 70,000 to 90,000 clones, 85% to 95% of which are singletons. Less than 0.75% of the sample is held by the ten biggest clonotypes.

The chain is assembled from TRBV5-6 and TRBJ1-1; TRBD1 is a possible D gene, resting on 5 matching bases. This TCR was recovered from a female donor in good health, enrolled as a control in a pregnancy study. The starting material was peripheral blood, obtained in the second trimester of pregnancy. The DNA is TGTGCCAGCAGCTTGGATACGGGGGAAAACACTGAAGCTTTCTTT. Its translation is CASSLDTGENTEAFF.